This T cell receptor (beta chain) was sequenced for a study of blood T cell repertoires in COVID-19. The sample holds one count of this clone. Clones were sequenced by immunoSEQ multiplex PCR, and TCRdb holds only the in-frame ones, with some missing. This sample has 100,000 to 150,000 clones, with roughly 88% found just once. V shed 7 bases and J 3 bases; nucleotides not matched to a gene: 5. The length of the CDR3 is 13 residues. Germline V lookup: CDR1 LNHDA, CDR2 SQIVND (reference sequence). This chain uses TRBV19 with TRBJ1-1; 7 nucleotides align to TRBD1. The source of this sequence is a woman older than 75 with acute or convalescent COVID-19. The material sequenced was peripheral blood. The CDR3 is CASNRDRDTEAFF. The DNA for the CDR3 is TGTGCCAGTAATCGGGACAGAGACACTGAAGCTTTCTTT.